The rows below give T cell receptor beta chains drawn from one sample of a study of T cells in Graves' hyperthyroidism and ophthalmopathy. A single record per CDR3 protein comes from TCRdb applying MiXCR to the multiplex PCR reads. This sample has over 250,000 distinct CDR3 sequences; 25% occur once, and the top ten carry roughly 24%. Source material: blood. The receptor set was obtained from a man aged 35-49 years with Graves' hyperthyroidism that later progressed to Graves' ophthalmopathy. Both conserved end residues are trimmed from each CDR3.

>TRBJ2-7|TRBV6-1
ASSQGVGKQY
>TRBJ1-1|TRBV10-3
AALTGMNTEAF
>TRBJ2-7|TRBV20-1
SAWLRQATYEQY
>TRBJ2-2|TRBV12-3/TRBV12-4
ASSPDRVTGELF
>TRBJ2-5|TRBV18
ASSPPGRTIQETQY
>TRBJ2-5|TRBV4-1
ASSQVGSGQETQY
>TRBJ2-7|TRBV7-2
ASSPGGLAGLYEQY
>TRBJ2-7|TRBV6-1
ASSEWGGGKYEQY
>TRBJ1-1|TRBV12-3/TRBV12-4
ASSLGSATEAF
>TRBJ2-2|TRBV7-3
ASSFSLPGAPGTGELF
>TRBJ2-2|TRBV10-1
ASKPTSDGGELF
>TRBJ2-7|TRBV27
ASSLRDPNLYEQY
>TRBJ2-2|TRBV27
ASSLSGTNTGELF
>TRBJ1-2|TRBV2
ASRVGAAGYT